One sample yielded the 17 T cell receptor beta chains listed below, sequenced in a study of T cells in Graves' hyperthyroidism and ophthalmopathy. RNA transcripts provided the source from which TCR beta CDR3 regions were amplified. The HTBI primer set was used in a first-round RT-PCR of the TCR CDR3. TCRdb itself ran the multiplex PCR reads through MiXCR, one entry per CDR3 protein. Here the sample spans about 710,000 distinct CDR3 sequences, around 17% being singletons. The specimen was blood. These receptors were obtained from a man aged 18 to 30 with Graves' hyperthyroidism.

This clonotype was seen ten or more times. The rearrangement links TRBV12-3 or TRBV12-4 to TRBJ1-1; D is uncertain. The CDR3 covers 13 residues. V shed 5 bases and J shed 4 bases, with 11 bases lying between them. The CDR3 DNA reads TGTGCCAGCAGTGTAGGTGCGGGCACTGAAGCTTTCTTT. It is translated as CASSVGAGTEAFF.

This clonotype was picked up a small number of times. The chain joins TRBV15 to TRBJ1-5; D is unclear. CDR1 and CDR2 from the germline V gene are LNHNV and YYDKDF (reference sequence). V was shortened by 5 bases and J by 11 bases, with 10 bases between the two germline ends. The CDR3 totals 11 residues. This CDR3 is CATSLGGAQHF. The CDR3 DNA follows: TGTGCCACCAGCCTCGGTGGGGCCCAGCATTTT.

The chain is built from TRBV28 and TRBJ1-6, with D possibly TRBD1 on 5 matching bases. The CDR3 sequence is 15 residues long. V was cut by 3 bases and J by 9 bases, with 15 bases left in between. CDR1 is MDHEN, CDR2 SYDVKM, per germline. The CDR3 DNA reads TGTGCCAGCAGTTTTGAGGGGCAACAGGTTTCACCCCTCCACTTT. It translates to CASSFEGQQVSPLHF.

This chain links TRBV5-5 with TRBJ2-1; unclear D gene. From germline, CDR1 is SGHKS and CDR2 YYEKEE (reference sequence). Trimming left V 0 bases short and J 1 base short, with 8 bases between. The CDR3 length is 15 residues. In DNA form, the CDR3 reads TGTGCCAGCAGCTTGGCCTTGGAATCCTACAATGAGCAGTTCTTC. Residues: CASSLALESYNEQFF.

This clonotype was detected ten times or more. V usage is TRBV30 and J usage is TRBJ1-5; 8 bases match TRBD1. There are 14 residues in the CDR3. Unmatched junction bases numbered 6, after V lost 5 bases and J lost 3 bases. Per the germline V gene, CDR1 is GTSNPN and CDR2 is SVGIG (reference sequence). This chain's CDR3 is CAWDRGPDNQPQHF. The CDR3 bases are TGTGCCTGGGACAGGGGCCCAGACAATCAGCCCCAGCATTTT.

This clonotype was seen at least ten times. This chain links TRBV30 with TRBJ1-5; the D gene is possibly TRBD1 (5 bases). Per the germline V gene, CDR1 is GTSNPN and CDR2 is SVGIG (reference sequence). V shed 0 bases and J shed 7 bases, with 10 bases lying between them. This CDR3 contains 13 residues. CDR3 amino acids: CAWSVGRVQPQHF. CDR3 DNA: TGTGCCTGGAGTGTCGGCAGGGTACAGCCCCAGCATTTT.

The chain links TRBV2 to TRBJ2-1, with TRBD2 as a possible D gene (6 bases). The V gene lost 3 bases and the J gene lost 9 bases, with 15 bases spanning the gap. CDR3 length: 14 residues. Germline values: CDR1 SNHLY, CDR2 FYNNEI. CDR3 sequence: CASSDSGGVIEQFF. DNA for the CDR3: TGTGCCAGCAGTGATAGCGGAGGGGTCATTGAGCAGTTCTTC.

The CDR3 DNA reads TGTGCCAGCAGTCCCCTCCCGACAGGGGTTTACACTGAAGCTTTCTTT. As protein: CASSPLPTGVYTEAFF. The V and J genes are TRBV27 and TRBJ1-1; 8 nucleotides agree with TRBD1. V gave up 5 bases and J gave up 3 bases; unmatched junction bases: 11. Germline V CDR1 and CDR2: MNHEY, SMNVEV (reference sequence). The CDR3 is made up of 16 amino acids.

The V call is TRBV6-1, the J call TRBJ1-5, with 7 bases aligning to TRBD1. The CDR3 loop spans 13 amino acids. CDR1 and CDR2 (germline): MNHNS, SASEGT. Unmatched junction bases numbered 7, after V lost 5 bases and J lost 9 bases. The CDR3 loop reads CASSLQGSGPQHF. DNA for the CDR3: TGTGCCAGCAGTCTACAGGGGTCAGGGCCCCAGCATTTT.

This clonotype has just a few counts. The genes are TRBV7-8 and TRBJ2-3, with TRBD2 matching 8 bases. CDR3 length: 17 amino acids. In germline, CDR1 is SGHVS, CDR2 FQNEAQ. The V and J ends lost 1 base and 1 base, in that order; junction bases with no gene match: 7. CDR3 protein: CASSLDRTSGGTDTQYF. For the CDR3, the DNA is TGTGCCAGCAGCTTAGATCGAACTAGCGGAGGCACAGATACGCAGTATTTT.

The sample holds many counts of this clonotype. The rearrangement links TRBV11-2 to TRBJ2-7, with 8 bases fitting TRBD1. From germline, CDR1 is SGHAT and CDR2 FQNNGV. The CDR3 consists of 14 residues. Trimming removed 2 bases from V and 6 bases from J; junction bases left unmatched: 6. This CDR3 is CASSLSPQGGEQYF. In DNA form, the CDR3 reads TGTGCCAGCAGCTTAAGTCCACAGGGGGGCGAGCAGTACTTC. Variable domain in full (rest from reference TRBV11-2 and TRBJ2-7): EAGVAQSPRYKIIEKRQSVAFWCNPISGHATLYWYQQILGQGPKLLIQFQNNGVVDDSQLPKDRFSAERLKGVDSTLKIQPAKLEDSAVYLCASSLSPQGGEQYFGPGTRLTVT.

This clonotype was detected ten times or more. The rearrangement links TRBV20-1 to TRBJ2-3; 9 nucleotides agree with TRBD1. CDR1 and CDR2 from the germline V gene are DFQATT and SNEGSKA (reference sequence). After removal of 0 bases from V and 5 bases from J, the junction contained 9 bases not matched to a gene. The CDR3 has 16 amino acids. CDR3 in amino acids: CSARDLGTGKQDTQYF. CDR3 bases: TGCAGTGCTAGAGATCTGGGGACAGGGAAACAAGATACGCAGTATTTT.

This clonotype was found a few times. The rearrangement uses TRBV30 and TRBJ2-1; D not certain. Germline-derived CDR1 and CDR2 are GTSNPN and SVGIG (reference sequence). This CDR3 region has 14 residues. V lost 0 bases, J lost 7 bases, and 13 bases lay in between. The CDR3 region is CAWSVRTAWNEQFF. The CDR3 region has the DNA TGTGCCTGGAGTGTACGTACCGCCTGGAATGAGCAGTTCTTC.

This chain uses TRBV7-3 with TRBJ2-2, with 10 bases aligning to TRBD2. Germline V CDR1 and CDR2: SGHTA, FQGTGA. The CDR3 contains 18 residues. Trimming removed 5 bases from V and 6 bases from J; junction bases left unmatched: 15. The CDR3 sequence: CASSHWGPSGSRAGELFF. CDR3 nucleotide sequence: TGTGCCAGCAGCCACTGGGGCCCTAGCGGGAGTCGGGCCGGGGAGCTGTTTTTT.

CDR3 nucleotides: TGCAGCGTTGTAGGGGGGGCATCGAACACCGGGGAGCTGTTTTTT. Protein: CSVVGGASNTGELFF. The chain combines TRBV29-1 with TRBJ2-2; perhaps TRBD2 as D (7 bases). The germline gives CDR1 SQVTM, CDR2 ANQGSEA. V lost 4 bases and J 0 bases, leaving 12 bases between the germline ends. The CDR3 totals 15 residues.

This clonotype was found a few times. The chain has TRBV20-1 and TRBJ2-1; D is unresolved. V lost 0 bases to trimming and J lost 0 bases, with 15 bases between them. CDR1 is DFQATT, CDR2 SNEGSKA, per germline (reference sequence). This CDR3 region has 17 residues. The CDR3 nucleotides read TGCAGTGCTAGAGACCCCTCCAGCGTTAGCTCCTACAATGAGCAGTTCTTC. Translation: CSARDPSSVSSYNEQFF.

Many counts were recorded for this clonotype. J is TRBJ2-7 and V is TRBV29-1, with TRBD1 as a possible D gene (5 bases). Trimming took off 1 base at V and 3 bases at J, with 13 bases between the two ends. CDR1 SQVTM and CDR2 ANQGSEA come from the germline V gene. The CDR3 runs 14 residues. The CDR3 spells CSVEGDHQGYEQYF. The CDR3 DNA follows: TGCAGCGTTGAAGGAGACCATCAGGGCTACGAGCAGTACTTC.